The subject of this entry is one T cell receptor beta chain. Antigen: not known. The time point was: baseline, week 1 (first vaccination visit). This sample's treatment: pre-vaccination baseline after standard-of-care therapy. Donors' newly diagnosed IDH1-mutant WHO grade 3 or 4 astrocytomas lacked nuclear ATRX. This entry is derived from a study of a mutant IDH1 vaccine in newly diagnosed glioma. Study as a whole: Treated patients had a mean age of 40.4 years and a sex split that was roughly 60% male and 37.5% female. The earlier regimen, radiotherapy, temozolomide, or both, was most often both.

Germline assignment: CDR1 PRHDT and CDR2 FYEKMQ (reference sequence). The CDR3 consists of 19 residues. V lost 4 bases and J 5 bases, leaving 29 bases between the germline ends. Study-wide points: Vaccination induced immune responses in over 85% of patients.

Produced via immunoSEQ multiplex PCR; TCRdb's table is partial and in-frame only. The sample has about 88,000 clones, roughly 80% seen once. This sample comprised PBMCs, obtained from a glioma patient treated with radiotherapy, temozolomide or both. V and J are TRBV13 and TRBJ2-5; a possible D gene is TRBD2 (6 bases). This clonotype was sampled from a man in his forties or fifties with glioma. Some clones in this sample may be carry-over from other donors' samples. Written as DNA, the CDR3 is TGTGCCAGCAGCTCCTGGATAATAGCGGCCCGTGGTGGGGGGGAGACCCAGTACTTC. Translation: CASSSWIIAARGGGETQYF.